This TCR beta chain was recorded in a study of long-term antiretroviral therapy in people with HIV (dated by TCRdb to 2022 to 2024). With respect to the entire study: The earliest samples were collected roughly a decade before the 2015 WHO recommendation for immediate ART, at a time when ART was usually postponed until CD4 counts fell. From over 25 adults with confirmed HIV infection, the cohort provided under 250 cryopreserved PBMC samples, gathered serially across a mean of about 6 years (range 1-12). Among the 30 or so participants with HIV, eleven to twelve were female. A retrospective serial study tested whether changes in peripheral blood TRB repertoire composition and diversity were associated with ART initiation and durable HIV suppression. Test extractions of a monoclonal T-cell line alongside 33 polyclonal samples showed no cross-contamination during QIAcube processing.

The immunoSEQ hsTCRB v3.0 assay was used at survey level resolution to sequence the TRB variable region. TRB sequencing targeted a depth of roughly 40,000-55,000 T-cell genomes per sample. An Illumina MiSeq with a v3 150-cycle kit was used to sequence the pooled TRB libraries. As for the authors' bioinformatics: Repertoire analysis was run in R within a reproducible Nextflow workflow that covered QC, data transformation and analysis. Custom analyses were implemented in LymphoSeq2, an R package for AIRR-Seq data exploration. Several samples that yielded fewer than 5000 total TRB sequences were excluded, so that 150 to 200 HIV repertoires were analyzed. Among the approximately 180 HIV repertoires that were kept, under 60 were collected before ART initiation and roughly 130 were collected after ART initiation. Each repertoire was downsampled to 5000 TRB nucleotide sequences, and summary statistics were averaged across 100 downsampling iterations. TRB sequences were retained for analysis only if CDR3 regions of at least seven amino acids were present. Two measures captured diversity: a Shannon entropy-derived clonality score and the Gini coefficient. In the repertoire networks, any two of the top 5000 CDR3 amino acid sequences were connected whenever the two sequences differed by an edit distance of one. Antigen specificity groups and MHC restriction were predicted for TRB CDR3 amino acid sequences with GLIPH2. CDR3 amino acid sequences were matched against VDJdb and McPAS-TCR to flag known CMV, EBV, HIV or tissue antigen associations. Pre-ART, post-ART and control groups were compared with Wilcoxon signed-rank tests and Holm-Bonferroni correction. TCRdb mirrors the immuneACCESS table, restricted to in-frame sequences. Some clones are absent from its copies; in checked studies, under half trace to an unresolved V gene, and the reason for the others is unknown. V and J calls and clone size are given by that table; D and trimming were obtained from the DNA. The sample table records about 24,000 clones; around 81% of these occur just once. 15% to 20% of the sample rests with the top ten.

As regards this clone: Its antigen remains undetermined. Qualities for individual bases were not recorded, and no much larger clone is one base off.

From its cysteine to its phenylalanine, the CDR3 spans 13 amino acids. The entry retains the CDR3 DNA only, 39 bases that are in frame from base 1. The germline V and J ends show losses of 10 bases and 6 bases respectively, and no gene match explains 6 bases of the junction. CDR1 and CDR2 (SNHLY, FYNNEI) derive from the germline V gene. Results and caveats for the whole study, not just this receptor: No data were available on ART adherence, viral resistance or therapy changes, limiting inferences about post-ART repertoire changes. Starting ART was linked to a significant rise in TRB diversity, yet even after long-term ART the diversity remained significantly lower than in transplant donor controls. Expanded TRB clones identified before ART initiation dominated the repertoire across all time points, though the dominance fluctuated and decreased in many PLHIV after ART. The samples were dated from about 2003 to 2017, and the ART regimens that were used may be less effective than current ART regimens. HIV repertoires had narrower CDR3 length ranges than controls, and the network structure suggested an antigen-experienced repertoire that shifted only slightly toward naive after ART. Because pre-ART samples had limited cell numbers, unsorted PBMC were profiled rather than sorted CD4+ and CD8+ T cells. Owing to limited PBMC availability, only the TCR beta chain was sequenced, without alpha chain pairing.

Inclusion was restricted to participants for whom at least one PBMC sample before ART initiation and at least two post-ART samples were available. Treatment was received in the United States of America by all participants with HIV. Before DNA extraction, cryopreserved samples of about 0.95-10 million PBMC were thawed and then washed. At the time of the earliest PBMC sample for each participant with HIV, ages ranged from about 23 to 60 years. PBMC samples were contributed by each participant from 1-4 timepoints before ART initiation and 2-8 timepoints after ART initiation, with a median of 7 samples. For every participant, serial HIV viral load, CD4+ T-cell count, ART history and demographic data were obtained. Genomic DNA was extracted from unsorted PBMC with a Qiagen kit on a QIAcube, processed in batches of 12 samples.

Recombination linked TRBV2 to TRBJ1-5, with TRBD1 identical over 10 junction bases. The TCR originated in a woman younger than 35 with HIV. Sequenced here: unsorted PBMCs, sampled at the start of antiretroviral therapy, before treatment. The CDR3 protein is CATRTGGSQPQHF. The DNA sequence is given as TGTGCCACCCGGACAGGGGGAAGTCAGCCCCAGCATTTT.